The 25 T cell receptor beta chains presented below share a single source sample, sequenced in a study of blood T cell repertoires in COVID-19. Method: immunoSEQ multiplex PCR; TCRdb's copy keeps in-frame clones and lacks some. The data hold around 250,000 clones, with around nine tenths observed a single time. The sample was peripheral blood. The receptors shown here come from a woman in her 70s with active or convalescent COVID-19.

The rearrangement joins TRBV27 to TRBJ1-1; 7 bases are shared with TRBD1. J lost 2 bases, V lost 2 bases, and 5 bases had no gene match. Germline V gene lookup returns CDR1 MNHEY and CDR2 SMNVEV (reference sequence). The CDR3 is made up of 15 amino acids. CDR3 in amino acids: CASSLQGGLNTEAFF. As DNA, the CDR3 is TGTGCCAGCAGTTTACAGGGGGGACTTAACACTGAAGCTTTCTTT.

The chain combines TRBV12-5 with TRBJ1-2; D is undetermined. This CDR3 region has 13 residues. Germline-derived CDR1 and CDR2 are LGHNT and FRNRAP. The V end was cut by 7 bases, the J end by 0 bases, with 9 bases between. CDR3 sequence: CASARLSNYGYTF. The DNA for the CDR3 is TGTGCTAGTGCGAGACTTTCTAACTATGGCTACACCTTC.

J is TRBJ2-7 and V is TRBV2; possibly TRBD1 for D (6 bases). The germline CDR1 and CDR2 sequences are SNHLY and FYNNEI. CDR3 length: 13 residues. V gave up 7 bases and J gave up 1 base, with 11 bases separating them. The CDR3 spells CASNFRGSYEQYF. CDR3 nucleotides: TGTGCCAGCAACTTCAGGGGTTCCTACGAGCAGTACTTC.

V usage is TRBV7-3 and J usage is TRBJ2-7; TRBD2 agrees at 8 bases. This CDR3 contains 15 residues. The J segment lost 0 bases and the V segment lost 5 bases, leaving 6 bases of the junction unmatched. CDR1 is SGHTA, CDR2 FQGTGA, per germline. The CDR3 loop reads CASSRGAGGSYEQYF. The DNA for the CDR3 is TGTGCCAGCAGCCGCGGGGCGGGGGGCTCCTACGAGCAGTACTTC.

This rearrangement joins TRBV5-1 to TRBJ1-4, with TRBD1 matching 9 bases. Germline values: CDR1 SGHRS, CDR2 YFSETQ. The junction had 14 bases not matched to a gene; V was cut back by 2 bases and J by 0 bases. The CDR3 is made up of 20 amino acids. The DNA for the CDR3 is TGCGCCAGCAGCTTTGGGGTCTACAGGGGGCCCATTTCAACTAATGAAAAACTGTTTTTT. It yields the protein CASSFGVYRGPISTNEKLFF.

V usage is TRBV6-5 and J usage is TRBJ1-1, with a tentative D call TRBD1 (6 bases). The CDR3 covers 16 residues. Between the trimmed V and J ends, which lost 0 bases and 1 base, there was a span of 12 bases. Germline loops: CDR1 MNHEY, CDR2 SVGAGI. The CDR3 DNA reads as TGTGCCAGCAGTTACTCTGACAGGTGGGGGAACACTGAAGCTTTCTTT. Protein: CASSYSDRWGNTEAFF.

The chain uses TRBV9 and TRBJ2-1, with D possibly TRBD2 on 6 matching bases. The CDR3 length is 15 residues. Germline V gene sequence: CDR1 SGDLS, CDR2 YYNGEE. The CDR3 loop is CASRWGDGAYNEQFF. The CDR3 region has the DNA TGTGCTTCACGGTGGGGGGATGGAGCCTACAATGAGCAGTTCTTC.

This chain uses TRBV3-1 (or the pseudogene TRBV3-2) with TRBJ1-2; no reliable D call. The CDR3 totals 15 residues. CDR1 and CDR2 (germline): LGHDT, YNNKEL (reference sequence). The germline V and J ends were trimmed by 4 bases and 1 base, with 13 bases remaining between them. The chain's CDR3 is CASSRGGRNNYGYTF. For the CDR3, the DNA is TGTGCCAGCAGCCGAGGAGGGAGGAATAACTATGGCTACACCTTC.

J is TRBJ1-2 and V is TRBV4-3; 11 bases align to TRBD1. This CDR3 is 16 amino acids long. The V segment lost 4 bases and the J segment 8 bases; nucleotides outside the gene matches: 12. Per germline, CDR1 LGHNA and CDR2 YSLEER. The CDR3 DNA sequence: TGCGCCAGCAGCCCAAGCTCCCTGGACAGGGGGCCCGGCTACACCTTC. This sequence encodes CASSPSSLDRGPGYTF.

V gene TRBV6-6 combines with J gene TRBJ2-5; TRBD2 might be the D (6 bases). Trimming took off 10 bases at V and 5 bases at J, with 11 bases between the two ends. This CDR3 comprises 11 residues. Germline CDR1 MNHNY, CDR2 SVGAGI (reference sequence). CDR3 DNA sequence: TGTGCCACCCTTCGGGGGGAGACCCAGTACTTC. As protein: CATLRGETQYF.

The V and J genes are TRBV4-3 and TRBJ1-3; 8 bases fit TRBD1. CDR1 is LGHNA, CDR2 YSLEER, per germline. With V trimmed by 1 base and J by 1 base, 3 bases remained unmatched. The CDR3 has 16 residues. The CDR3 here is CASSQGQGLSGNTIYF. DNA for the CDR3: TGCGCCAGCAGCCAAGGACAGGGGTTGTCTGGAAACACCATATATTTT.

The CDR3 loop reads CASSNFRTSGGRAPLHF. The CDR3 bases are TGTGCCAGTAGTAATTTCCGGACCAGCGGGGGCAGGGCACCCCTCCACTTT. The V gene is TRBV19, the J gene TRBJ1-6, with a tentative D call TRBD1 (6 bases). This CDR3 contains 17 residues. CDR1 is LNHDA, CDR2 SQIVND, per germline (reference sequence). The germline V and J ends were trimmed by 4 bases and 11 bases, with 24 bases remaining between them.

The chain joins TRBV18 to TRBJ2-7; the match to TRBD1 covers 9 bases. Germline V gene data show CDR1 as KGHSH and CDR2 as LQKENI. The CDR3 covers 16 residues. Trimming removed 2 bases from V and 0 bases from J; junction bases left unmatched: 5. CDR3 coding DNA: TGTGCCAGCTCACCAGAGGGACAGGGATACTCCTACGAGCAGTACTTC. Translation: CASSPEGQGYSYEQYF. Drawing the rest from reference TRBV18 and TRBJ2-7, the complete variable domain is NAGVMQNPRHLVRRRGQEARLRCSPMKGHSHVYWYRQLPEEGLKFMVYLQKENIIDESGMPKERFSAEFPKEGPSILRIQQVVRGDSAAYFCASSPEGQGYSYEQYFGPGTRLTVT.

This clone showed up just a few times. The chain joins TRBV5-1 to TRBJ2-4; 7 bases are shared with TRBD2. The CDR3 covers 14 residues. The germline CDR1 and CDR2 sequences are SGHRS and YFSETQ. V shed 0 bases, J shed 3 bases, and the junction held 0 bases outside the gene matches. CDR3: CASSLGEGKNIQYF. In DNA form, the CDR3 reads TGCGCCAGCAGCTTGGGGGAGGGCAAAAACATTCAGTACTTC.

The genes are TRBV2 and TRBJ1-1; 9 bases align to TRBD1. Germline CDR1 and CDR2: SNHLY and FYNNEI. This CDR3 spans 17 amino acids. Losses at the gene ends were 5 bases for V and 4 bases for J; bases not matched to a gene: 14. CDR3 sequence: CASSWTGVGTVGTEAFF. The CDR3 bases are TGTGCCAGCAGTTGGACAGGGGTTGGTACCGTTGGCACTGAAGCTTTCTTT.

This sequence joins TRBV4-3 and TRBJ1-2, with a weak D call TRBD1 (5 bases). Trimming shortened V by 0 bases and J by 4 bases, and 12 bases separated the two germline ends. Germline V CDR1 and CDR2: LGHNA, YSLEER. The CDR3 spans 15 residues. CDR3 nucleotides: TGCGCCAGCAGCCAAGAAGTCAGTGGGGCCTATGGCTACACCTTC. Translated: CASSQEVSGAYGYTF.

This clone was observed once. The chain recombines TRBV20-1 with TRBJ2-7; 8 bases line up with TRBD1. The CDR3 contains 16 residues. V gave up 3 bases and J gave up 6 bases; unmatched junction bases: 16. Germline CDR1 DFQATT, CDR2 SNEGSKA (reference sequence). This CDR3 reads CSASTAVGTGVTEQYF. Written as DNA, the CDR3 is TGCAGTGCTAGTACCGCAGTTGGGACAGGAGTGACCGAGCAGTACTTC.

The chain employs TRBV5-1 and TRBJ1-3; D uncertain. Trimming removed 0 bases at V and 0 bases at J, with 10 bases between. Germline V gene lookup returns CDR1 SGHRS and CDR2 YFSETQ. CDR3 length equals 16 residues. CDR3 sequence reads: CASSLDVRVSGNTIYF. The CDR3 bases are TGCGCCAGCAGCTTGGACGTTCGGGTCTCTGGAAACACCATATATTTT.

The gene calls are TRBV5-4 and TRBJ1-1; 7 bases match TRBD1. Germline values: CDR1 SGHNT, CDR2 YYREEE (reference sequence). The CDR3 has 13 amino acids. The junction had 5 bases not matched to a gene; V was cut back by 4 bases and J by 5 bases. The CDR3, as DNA: TGTGCCAGCAGCATCGACAGGGTGACTGAAGCTTTCTTT. Translated: CASSIDRVTEAFF.

CDR3 DNA: TGTGCCAGTAGCCCTTTACGGGGGGTAACACCCGTTTATGAAGCTTTCTTT. This codes for CASSPLRGVTPVYEAFF. The chain joins TRBV19 to TRBJ1-1, with D possibly matching TRBD1 (5 bases). Germline lookup yields CDR1 LNHDA and CDR2 SQIVND (reference sequence). The CDR3 contains 17 residues. With 6 bases removed from V and 7 bases from J, the gap between germline ends came to 27 bases.

The chain carries TRBV10-1 and TRBJ1-5; tentative D call: TRBD1 (6 bases). The V end was cut by 2 bases, the J end by 0 bases, with 23 bases between. CDR1 and CDR2 from the germline V gene are WNHNN and SYGVQD (reference sequence). The CDR3 contains 20 residues. As DNA, the CDR3 is TGCGCCAGCAGTGAGACGGACGGACAGTCGGAGAAATATAGCAATCAGCCCCAGCATTTT. It encodes CASSETDGQSEKYSNQPQHF.

This rearrangement joins TRBV7-8 to TRBJ1-6; D is unclear. V was clipped by 5 bases and J by 5 bases, with 13 bases between them. The CDR3 has 15 amino acids. CDR1 SGHVS and CDR2 FQNEAQ come from the germline V gene. The CDR3 reads CASSSQRVDNSPLHF. For the CDR3, the DNA is TGTGCCAGCAGCAGCCAGCGGGTGGATAATTCACCCCTCCACTTT.

This clone was counted a single time. V usage is TRBV6-5 and J usage is TRBJ1-1, with 7 bases aligning to TRBD1. This CDR3 comprises 13 residues. The germline gives CDR1 MNHEY, CDR2 SVGAGI. V shed 5 bases and J 4 bases; nucleotides not matched to a gene: 4. The CDR3 region has the DNA TGTGCCAGCAGTCCACAGGGGTCCACTGAAGCTTTCTTT. Residues: CASSPQGSTEAFF.

The chain has TRBV2 and TRBJ2-7; D call uncertain. Trimming pared 0 bases from V and 12 bases from J, leaving 15 bases between. This CDR3 contains 13 residues. In germline, CDR1 is SNHLY, CDR2 FYNNEI. The CDR3 sequence is CASSEARLSSGYF. The CDR3 region has the DNA TGTGCCAGCAGTGAAGCGCGTTTGAGCTCCGGGTACTTC.

This clone was seen only a few times. The chain uses TRBV5-8 and TRBJ1-2, with D hard to call. Trimming removed 4 bases at V and 4 bases at J, with 11 bases between. The CDR3 totals 13 residues. In germline, CDR1 is SGHTS, CDR2 YDEGEE. The CDR3, as DNA: TGTGCCAGCAGCCCCGGGAGGATCTATGGCTACACCTTC. Protein product: CASSPGRIYGYTF.